A selection of T cell receptor beta chains follows, all from one sample in a study of T cell responses to AZD1222 COVID-19 vaccine. Sequencing used immunoSEQ multiplex PCR; TCRdb keeps in-frame clones, though not all of them. The sample holds some 49,000 clones; about 90% are singletons and the top ten take 1.1%. Sequenced material: peripheral blood, taken 28 days after the second AZD1222 dose. The receptor set was obtained from an adult who received the AZD1222 COVID-19 vaccine. Both conserved end residues are part of each CDR3. The D gene is left open where the match is weak. The size field is filled for only some rows; it gives once, few, many or a size class.

CASSFSTEAFF	TGTGCCAGCAGCTTTTCGACTGAAGCTTTCTTT	.	TRBV7-2	TRBJ1-1	.
CASSEQRNTEAFF	TGTGCCAGCAGTGAACAGCGTAACACTGAAGCTTTCTTT	.	TRBV6-1	TRBJ1-1	.
CASSPLGLAGSSSYNEQFF	TGTGCCAGCAGCCCCCTGGGACTAGCGGGATCGAGCTCCTACAATGAGCAGTTCTTC	.	TRBV7-2	TRBJ2-1	TRBD2
CASSLRGGLGYTF	TGTGCCAGCAGCTTACGGGGGGGCTTGGGCTACACCTTC	.	TRBV7-8	TRBJ1-2	.
CASSPILDRASGNTIYF	TGTGCCAGCTCACCCATTTTAGACAGGGCCTCTGGAAACACCATATATTTT	.	TRBV18	TRBJ1-3	TRBD1
CASSPLGRSNQPQHF	TGTGCCAGCAGCCCACTTGGGCGAAGCAATCAGCCCCAGCATTTT	.	TRBV6-5	TRBJ1-5	.
CSVDTGLAGASEQFF	TGCAGCGTGGATACGGGACTAGCGGGAGCTTCTGAGCAGTTCTTC	.	TRBV29-1	TRBJ2-1	TRBD2
CADRAGNSYEQYF	TGTGCCGATAGGGCGGGAAATTCCTACGAGCAGTACTTC	.	TRBV2	TRBJ2-7	.
CASGLGQGHQPQHF	TGTGCTAGTGGTCTCGGACAGGGGCATCAGCCCCAGCATTTT	once	TRBV12-5	TRBJ1-5	TRBD1
CASSPPGTGLKEETQYF	TGCGCCAGCAGCCCTCCGGGGACAGGGCTAAAGGAAGAGACCCAGTACTTC	.	TRBV4-1	TRBJ2-5	TRBD1
CASSIDRQNLNTEAFF	TGTGCCAGTAGTATAGATCGACAGAACCTGAACACTGAAGCTTTCTTT	.	TRBV19	TRBJ1-1	.
CASSLVSGSGYNEQFF	TGTGCCAGCAGCTTAGTGTCAGGTTCGGGATACAATGAGCAGTTCTTC	.	TRBV11-2	TRBJ2-1	.
CASSWLAGEAYEQYF	TGTGCCAGCAGTTGGCTAGCGGGGGAAGCTTACGAGCAGTACTTC	.	TRBV6-5	TRBJ2-7	TRBD2
CASSQVSGGGTGELFF	TGCGCCAGCAGCCAAGTCTCAGGGGGTGGTACCGGGGAGCTGTTTTTT	.	TRBV4-3	TRBJ2-2	TRBD1
CASSKTTGADYGYTF	TGTGCCAGCAGCAAAACAACAGGGGCGGATTATGGCTACACCTTC	.	TRBV27	TRBJ1-2	TRBD1
CASSQEGVQPQHF	TGTGCCAGCAGCCAAGAGGGTGTTCAGCCCCAGCATTTT	.	TRBV3-1/TRBV3-2	TRBJ1-5	.
CASNSGGAGANVLTF	TGTGCCAGCAACTCAGGGGGCGCCGGGGCCAACGTCCTGACTTTC	.	TRBV5-4	TRBJ2-6	TRBD1
CASSDPSGSGETQYF	TGCGCCAGCAGCGATCCTAGCGGGAGTGGCGAGACCCAGTACTTC	.	TRBV5-1	TRBJ2-5	TRBD2
CASSMVPRVDTGELFF	TGTGCCAGTAGTATGGTCCCCAGGGTGGACACCGGGGAGCTGTTTTTT	.	TRBV19	TRBJ2-2	.
CASSDGTNTEAFF	TGTGCCAGCAGTGATGGGACCAACACTGAAGCTTTCTTT	.	TRBV6-1	TRBJ1-1	.
CASSPRGGTDTQYF	TGTGCCAGCAGCCCTCGAGGGGGCACAGATACGCAGTATTTT	.	TRBV9	TRBJ2-3	.
CASSVAVNTEAFF	TGTGCCAGCAGCGTAGCTGTGAACACTGAAGCTTTCTTT	once	TRBV9	TRBJ1-1	.
CASSADRGGEKLFF	TGTGCCAGCAGCGCAGACCGGGGTGGAGAAAAACTGTTTTTT	once	TRBV11-2	TRBJ1-4	.
CASSFTGAATSGEQYF	TGTGCCAGCAGCTTCACCGGCGCAGCGACCTCTGGGGAGCAGTACTTC	.	TRBV3-1/TRBV3-2	TRBJ2-7	.
CASSSANQGGELFF	TGTGCCAGCAGTTCGGCCAATCAGGGCGGGGAGCTGTTTTTT	.	TRBV27	TRBJ2-2	.
CASSLLLLGLGGDTQYF	TGTGCCAGCAGCTTACTTCTCCTAGGCCTAGGGGGTGATACGCAGTATTTT	.	TRBV7-2	TRBJ2-3	.
CASSFLAGAGMNEQFF	TGTGCCAGCAGCTTCCTAGCGGGAGCGGGTATGAATGAGCAGTTCTTC	.	TRBV7-9	TRBJ2-1	TRBD2
CASSSRVNTGELFF	TGCGCCAGCAGCTCCAGGGTGAACACCGGGGAGCTGTTTTTT	.	TRBV5-1	TRBJ2-2	.
CACRRPGRLGAFF	TGTGCCTGCCGAAGGCCGGGGAGGCTCGGAGCTTTCTTT	once	TRBV30	TRBJ1-1	.
CASSRESGGQNTEAFF	TGCGCCAGCAGCCGGGAAAGCGGGGGTCAGAACACTGAAGCTTTCTTT	.	TRBV5-1	TRBJ1-1	.
CATTFGGELFF	TGTGCCACCACGTTCGGCGGGGAGCTGTTTTTT	.	TRBV24-1	TRBJ2-2	.
CASSRTTSTNEKLFF	TGTGCCAGCAGTAGGACAACTTCAACTAATGAAAAACTGTTTTTT	.	TRBV6-5	TRBJ1-4	.
CASSQTMIAGVGDTQYF	TGCGCCAGCAGCCAGACGATGATAGCGGGAGTAGGAGATACGCAGTATTTT	.	TRBV4-1	TRBJ2-3	TRBD2
CSVEGWTGRAGELFF	TGCAGCGTTGAAGGCTGGACAGGGAGGGCCGGGGAGCTGTTTTTT	.	TRBV29-1	TRBJ2-2	.
CASSDSGGSADTQYF	TGTGCCAGCAGTGACTCGGGCGGGAGCGCAGATACGCAGTATTTT	.	TRBV6-4	TRBJ2-3	TRBD2
CASSAQGHYTDTQYF	TGTGCCAGCAGCGCACAGGGGCACTACACAGATACGCAGTATTTT	.	TRBV5-5	TRBJ2-3	TRBD1
CASSLVSGGYNEQFF	TGCGCCAGCAGCTTGGTCAGCGGGGGGTACAATGAGCAGTTCTTC	.	TRBV5-1	TRBJ2-1	TRBD2
CASSLASGIAQYF	TGTGCCAGCAGTTTAGCTAGCGGGATAGCCCAGTACTTC	.	TRBV6-2/TRBV6-3	TRBJ2-5	TRBD2
CASSPGVSYEQYF	TGTGCCAGCAGCCCCGGAGTCTCCTACGAGCAGTACTTC	.	TRBV5-4	TRBJ2-7	.
CASSLVGTSGTYSYEQYF	TGTGCCAGCAGCTTAGTAGGGACTAGCGGGACCTACTCCTACGAGCAGTACTTC	.	TRBV7-2	TRBJ2-7	TRBD2
CASSLRVRNTIYF	TGTGCCAGCAGCCTTAGGGTTAGAAACACCATATATTTT	once	TRBV3-1/TRBV3-2	TRBJ1-3	.
CASSSNSENQPQHF	TGTGCCAGCAGCTCAAACTCAGAAAATCAGCCCCAGCATTTT	.	TRBV11-2	TRBJ1-5	.
CASSRQGGGSYEQYF	TGTGCCAGCAGCCGGCAGGGAGGTGGGTCCTACGAGCAGTACTTC	.	TRBV14	TRBJ2-7	.
CASRRVFQEEGYTF	TGCGCCAGCAGAAGGGTCTTTCAAGAAGAGGGCTACACCTTC	.	TRBV10-2	TRBJ1-2	.
CASSPGVAGGHEQYF	TGCGCCAGCAGCCCTGGAGTAGCGGGAGGGCACGAGCAGTACTTC	.	TRBV5-1	TRBJ2-7	TRBD2
CASTFRDRVIYEQYF	TGTGCCAGCACCTTTCGGGACCGAGTTATCTACGAGCAGTACTTC	.	TRBV5-6	TRBJ2-7	.